This T cell receptor (beta chain) originates from a study of blood T cell repertoires in COVID-19. Overall study context: Samples representing acute and convalescent COVID-19 were sourced from the United States, Italy and Spain. Sources were T cells, B-cell-depleted T cells, or PBMCs; the material itself was cDNA or gDNA.

Under the authors' procedure: Amplification of reference gene primers provided the estimated nucleated cell counts. The repertoire was sequenced with immunoSEQ multiplex PCR; TCRdb's copy has only in-frame clones and lacks some. That table supplies the V and J calls and clone size; D and trimming were determined from the DNA. The table has roughly 55,000 clones, over 80% seen once. The sample consisted of peripheral blood. This TCR was recovered from a woman in her fifties or sixties with acute or convalescent COVID-19.

The CDR3 DNA reads as TGTGCCAGCAGCCCAGAGGCGGGACTAGCGGGACTAGAGACCCAGTACTTC. Protein: CASSPEAGLAGLETQYF. The chain has TRBV3-1 (or the pseudogene TRBV3-2) and TRBJ2-5; TRBD2 matches 13 bases. Germline CDR1 reads LGHDT; CDR2 reads YNNKEL (reference sequence). Trimming at V came to 4 bases and at J to 4 bases, leaving 9 bases not matched to a gene. The CDR3 runs to 17 residues.